The next 14 T cell receptor beta chains were all read from a single sample in a study of blood T cell repertoires in COVID-19. Some clones are missing from TCRdb's copy, which holds only in-frame ones; the method was immunoSEQ multiplex PCR. This sample has about 260,000 clones, with about 87% found just once. Sequencing was carried out using peripheral blood. These receptors all stem from a man between 60 and 75 years old who had recovered from COVID-19.

This clone was seen once. This rearrangement joins TRBV19 to TRBJ1-1; maybe TRBD1 (6 bases). The germline gives CDR1 LNHDA, CDR2 SQIVND (reference sequence). CDR3 length: 16 residues. V lost 3 bases and J 12 bases, leaving 26 bases between the germline ends. For the CDR3, the DNA is TGTGCCAGTAGTATCACCCAAACGACAGGCCGAATCGCATCTTTCTTT. Translating it yields CASSITQTTGRIASFF.

The rearrangement links TRBV19 to TRBJ1-4, with 7 bases that match TRBD1. Germline loops: CDR1 LNHDA, CDR2 SQIVND (reference sequence). The V segment lost 6 bases and the J segment 4 bases; nucleotides outside the gene matches: 8. The CDR3 consists of 15 residues. The CDR3 loop reads CASRTGTADNEKLFF. The CDR3, as DNA: TGTGCCAGTAGGACGGGGACAGCCGATAATGAAAAACTGTTTTTT.

This rearrangement joins TRBV7-8 to TRBJ1-4, with D maybe TRBD1 (6 bases). V was trimmed by 4 bases and J by 7 bases, leaving 16 bases between them. Germline V gene data show CDR1 as SGHVS and CDR2 as FQNEAQ. The CDR3 runs 15 residues. The CDR3 here is CASSSPGDEGEKLFF. The DNA for the CDR3 is TGTGCCAGCAGCTCCCCAGGGGATGAGGGTGAAAAACTGTTTTTT. The full variable domain, its missing parts supplied by reference TRBV7-8 and TRBJ1-4, is GAGVSQSPRYKVAKRGQDVALRCDPISGHVSLFWYQQALGQGPEFLTYFQNEAQLDKSGLPSDRFFAERPEGSVSTLKIQRTQQEDSAVYLCASSSPGDEGEKLFFGSGTQLSVL.

The chain has TRBV5-1 and TRBJ2-1, with TRBD1 as a possible D gene (6 bases). The V gene lost 4 bases and the J gene lost 5 bases, with 13 bases spanning the gap. The length of the CDR3 is 14 residues. Per the germline V gene, CDR1 is SGHRS and CDR2 is YFSETQ. The CDR3 bases are TGCGCCAGCAGCCCAGGGGACCGAAACAATGAGCAGTTCTTC. Its translation is CASSPGDRNNEQFF.

This clone was counted once. The gene calls are TRBV19 and TRBJ2-7, with D maybe TRBD1 (5 bases). Trimming took off 4 bases at V and 3 bases at J, with 16 bases between the two ends. The CDR3 length is 15 residues. CDR1 LNHDA and CDR2 SQIVND come from the germline V gene (reference sequence). The CDR3 loop reads CASSTSQGSYYEQYF. CDR3 sequence (DNA): TGTGCCAGTAGTACAAGCCAGGGTTCTTACTACGAGCAGTACTTC.

The count of this clone is one. The rearrangement joins TRBV6-5 to TRBJ2-7; 7 positions match TRBD1. This CDR3 has 13 residues. The V gene's germline CDR1 is MNHEY and CDR2 SVGAGI. Unmatched junction bases numbered 4, after V lost 6 bases and J lost 2 bases. CDR3 bases: TGTGCCAGCAGAGCCGGGACAGCCTACGAGCAGTACTTC. This translates into CASRAGTAYEQYF.

The chain joins TRBV7-3 to TRBJ2-1, with D possibly matching TRBD1 (5 bases). The CDR3 loop spans 16 amino acids. CDR1 and CDR2 (germline): SGHTA, FQGTGA. Trimming took off 4 bases at V and 2 bases at J, with 15 bases between the two ends. CDR3 in DNA: TGTGCCAGCAGCTCCTTGAAGACAGAGCCCTACAATGAGCAGTTCTTC. It yields the protein CASSSLKTEPYNEQFF.

The V gene is TRBV2, the J gene TRBJ2-2; TRBD1 agrees at 8 bases. From germline, CDR1 is SNHLY and CDR2 FYNNEI. There are 15 residues in the CDR3. V lost 5 bases to trimming and J lost 2 bases; unmatched junction nucleotides: 4. CDR3 in amino acids: CASSPGQANTGELFF. The CDR3 nucleotides are TGTGCCAGCAGTCCGGGACAGGCTAACACCGGGGAGCTGTTTTTT.

The rearrangement links TRBV6-6 to TRBJ1-1; D might be TRBD1 (5 bases). V was cut by 2 bases and J by 4 bases, with 14 bases left in between. The CDR3 totals 15 residues. The V gene's germline CDR1 is MNHNY and CDR2 SVGAGI (reference sequence). The CDR3 here is CASSYPHDSRTEAFF. The CDR3 coding sequence is TGTGCCAGCAGTTACCCCCACGACAGCCGCACTGAAGCTTTCTTT.

The chain has TRBV2 and TRBJ1-2, with TRBD1 as a possible D gene (6 bases). With 7 bases removed from V and 3 bases from J, the gap between germline ends came to 12 bases. In germline, CDR1 is SNHLY, CDR2 FYNNEI. CDR3 size: 13 residues. The CDR3 coding sequence is TGTGCCAGCAAAGACAGGCGAGACTATGGCTACACCTTC. Residues: CASKDRRDYGYTF.

The gene calls are TRBV29-1 and TRBJ2-5; D possibly corresponds to TRBD1 (9 bases). The germline V gene encodes CDR1 SQVTM and CDR2 ANQGSEA. This CDR3 is 15 amino acids long. V lost 7 bases and J lost 5, with 23 bases in between. This chain's CDR3 is CSGGQGQPGGETQYF. For the CDR3, the DNA is TGCAGCGGCGGACAGGGGCAACCGGGAGGGGAGACCCAGTACTTC.

This clone showed up many times. The J gene is TRBJ1-1, the V gene TRBV11-2; 8 bases are shared with TRBD1. V dropped 3 bases and J dropped 8; count of bases not matched to a gene: 5. This CDR3 is built from 13 residues. The V gene's germline CDR1 is SGHAT and CDR2 FQNNGV. Written as DNA, the CDR3 is TGTGCCAGCAGCTTTAGACAGGGGAGGGAAGCTTTCTTT. Protein: CASSFRQGREAFF. Filled out from reference TRBV11-2 and TRBJ1-1, the complete variable domain reads EAGVAQSPRYKIIEKRQSVAFWCNPISGHATLYWYQQILGQGPKLLIQFQNNGVVDDSQLPKDRFSAERLKGVDSTLKIQPAKLEDSAVYLCASSFRQGREAFFGQGTRLTVV.

The CDR3 nucleotides read TGTGCCAGCAGCTTAGGAGATAGCGAATACAACTATGGCTACACCTTC. The encoded protein is CASSLGDSEYNYGYTF. The V gene is TRBV7-6, the J gene TRBJ1-2; D ambiguous. From germline, CDR1 is SGHVS and CDR2 FNYEAQ. The CDR3 sequence is 16 residues long. V gave up 1 base and J gave up 2 bases, with 14 bases separating them.

The chain employs TRBV7-3 and TRBJ2-7; 11 bases are a match to TRBD1. The CDR3 sequence is 13 residues long. The J segment lost 8 bases and the V segment lost 5 bases, leaving 5 bases of the junction unmatched. Germline-derived CDR1 and CDR2 are SGHTA and FQGTGA. CDR3 in DNA: TGTGCCAGCAGCCCGGACAGGGGGCGGCAGCAGTACTTC. Translated, it gives CASSPDRGRQQYF.